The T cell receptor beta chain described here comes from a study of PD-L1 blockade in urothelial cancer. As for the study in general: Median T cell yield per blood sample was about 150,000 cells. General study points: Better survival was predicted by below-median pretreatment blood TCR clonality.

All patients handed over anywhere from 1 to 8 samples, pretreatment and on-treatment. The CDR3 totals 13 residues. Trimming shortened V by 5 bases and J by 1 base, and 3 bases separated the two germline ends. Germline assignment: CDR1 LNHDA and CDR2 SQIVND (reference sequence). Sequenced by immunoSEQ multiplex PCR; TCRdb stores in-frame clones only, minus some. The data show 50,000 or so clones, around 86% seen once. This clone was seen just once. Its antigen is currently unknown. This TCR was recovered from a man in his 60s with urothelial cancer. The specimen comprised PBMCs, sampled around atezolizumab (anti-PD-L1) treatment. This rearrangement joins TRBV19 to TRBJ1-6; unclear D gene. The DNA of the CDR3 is TGTGCCAGTAGTTCTTCCTATAATTCACCCCTCCACTTT. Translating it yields CASSSSYNSPLHF.